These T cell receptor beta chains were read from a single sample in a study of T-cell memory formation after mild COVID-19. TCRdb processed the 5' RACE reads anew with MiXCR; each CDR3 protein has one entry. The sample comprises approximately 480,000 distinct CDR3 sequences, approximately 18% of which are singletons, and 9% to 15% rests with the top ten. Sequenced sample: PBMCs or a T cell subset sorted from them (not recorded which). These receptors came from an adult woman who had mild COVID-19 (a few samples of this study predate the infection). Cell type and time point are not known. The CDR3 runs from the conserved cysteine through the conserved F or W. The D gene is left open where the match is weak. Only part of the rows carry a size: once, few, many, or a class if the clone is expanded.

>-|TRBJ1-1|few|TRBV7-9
CASSSNDKNTEAFF
TGTGCCAGCAGCTCAAACGACAAGAACACTGAAGCTTTCTTT
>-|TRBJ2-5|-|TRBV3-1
CASSPSWLQGGTQYF
TGTGCCAGCAGTCCCTCGTGGCTCCAAGGGGGGACCCAGTACTTC
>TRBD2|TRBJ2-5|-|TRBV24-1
CATSPGTSGTAQETQYF
TGTGCCACCAGCCCCGGGACTAGCGGGACCGCCCAAGAGACCCAGTACTTC
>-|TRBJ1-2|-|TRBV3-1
CASSQWDRGNSNYGYTF
TGTGCCAGCAGCCAATGGGATCGCGGAAACTCTAACTATGGCTACACCTTC
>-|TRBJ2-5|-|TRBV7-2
CASSSLGGGYGTQYF
TGTGCCAGCAGCTCCCTGGGAGGGGGTTATGGGACCCAGTACTTC
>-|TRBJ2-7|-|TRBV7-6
CASSFTAGNYEQYF
TGTGCCAGCAGCTTTACGGCAGGAAACTACGAGCAGTACTTC
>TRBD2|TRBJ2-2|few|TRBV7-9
CASSGPGLATAGELFF
TGTGCCAGCAGCGGCCCGGGACTAGCGACGGCCGGGGAGCTGTTTTTT
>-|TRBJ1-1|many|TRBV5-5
CASSPPGTVNTEAFF
TGTGCCAGCAGCCCCCCCGGGACGGTGAACACTGAAGCTTTCTTT
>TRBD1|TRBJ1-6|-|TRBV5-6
CASSVGQGRPSYNSPLHF
TGTGCCAGCAGCGTCGGACAGGGAAGGCCCTCCTATAATTCACCCCTCCACTTT
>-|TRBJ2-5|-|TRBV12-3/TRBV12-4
CASSLGYRVGETQYF
TGTGCCAGCAGTTTAGGATACAGGGTTGGGGAGACCCAGTACTTC
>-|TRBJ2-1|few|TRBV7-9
CASSPSPLLSSYNEQFF
TGTGCCAGCAGCCCATCCCCCCTCCTGAGCTCCTACAATGAGCAGTTCTTC
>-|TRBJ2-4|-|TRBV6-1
CASSLGGYIQYF
TGTGCCAGCAGCCTAGGGGGATACATTCAGTACTTC
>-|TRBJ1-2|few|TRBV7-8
CASSFAQTGEGYTF
TGTGCCAGCAGCTTCGCACAGACGGGGGAGGGCTACACCTTC
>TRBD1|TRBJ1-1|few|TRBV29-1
CSVLLGQGGRTEAFF
TGCAGCGTTCTACTCGGACAGGGGGGCCGCACTGAAGCTTTCTTT
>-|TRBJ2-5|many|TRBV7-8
CASSLRHRDQETQYF
TGTGCCAGCAGCTTACGGCACAGAGATCAAGAGACCCAGTACTTC
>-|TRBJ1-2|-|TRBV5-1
CASSLVDTNYGYTF
TGCGCCAGCAGCTTGGTAGACACTAACTATGGCTACACCTTC
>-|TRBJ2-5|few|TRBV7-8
CASSLESLNVETQYF
TGTGCCAGCAGCTTAGAGTCCCTCAACGTCGAGACCCAGTACTTC
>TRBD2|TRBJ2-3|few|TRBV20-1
CSARLADPTDTQYF
TGCAGTGCTAGACTAGCGGACCCAACAGATACGCAGTATTTT
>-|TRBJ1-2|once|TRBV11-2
CASSKGGSGTYGYTF
TGTGCCAGCAGCAAAGGAGGAAGTGGGACCTATGGCTACACCTTC
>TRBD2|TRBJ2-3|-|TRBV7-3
CASSAGLAEDTQYF
TGTGCCAGCAGCGCGGGACTAGCGGAAGATACGCAGTATTTT
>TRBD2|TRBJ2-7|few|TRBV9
CASNQLAGEEQYF
TGTGCCAGCAACCAACTAGCGGGCGAAGAGCAGTACTTC
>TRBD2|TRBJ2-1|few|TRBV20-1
CSAPPSGSGHEQFF
TGCAGTGCTCCGCCTAGCGGGAGCGGACATGAGCAGTTCTTC
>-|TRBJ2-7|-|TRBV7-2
CASSPSYIGATYEQYF
TGTGCCAGCAGCCCCTCGTACATCGGGGCTACCTACGAGCAGTACTTC
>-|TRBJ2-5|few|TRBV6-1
CASRFQTGRFRETQYF
TGTGCCAGCAGGTTCCAGACAGGGAGGTTCCGCGAGACCCAGTACTTC
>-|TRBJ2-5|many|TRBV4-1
CASSPGWQGKETQYF
TGCGCCAGCAGCCCGGGTTGGCAGGGGAAAGAGACCCAGTACTTC
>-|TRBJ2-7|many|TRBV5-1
CASSLETGYSYEQYF
TGCGCCAGCAGCTTGGAAACAGGATACTCCTACGAGCAGTACTTC
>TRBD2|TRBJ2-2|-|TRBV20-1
CSAPLREAAGELFF
TGCAGTGCTCCCCTGCGGGAGGCGGCCGGGGAGCTGTTTTTT
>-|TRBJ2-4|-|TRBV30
CAWSPPGLTSYIQYF
TGTGCCTGGAGCCCCCCCGGACTCACGAGCTACATTCAGTACTTC
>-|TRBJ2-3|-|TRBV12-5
CASAPRDPGTDTQYF
TGTGCTAGTGCCCCCCGGGATCCTGGGACAGATACGCAGTATTTT
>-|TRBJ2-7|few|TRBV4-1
CASSQLPTGYLFFF
TGCGCCAGCAGCCAATTACCTACAGGGTACTTGTTCTTCTTC
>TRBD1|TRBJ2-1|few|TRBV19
CAIGTGRDNEQFF
TGTGCCATCGGGACAGGGAGGGACAATGAGCAGTTCTTC
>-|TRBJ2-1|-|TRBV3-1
CASSPRDQLESLRQFF
TGTGCCAGCAGCCCCCGTGACCAACTGGAATCGCTGCGGCAGTTCTTC
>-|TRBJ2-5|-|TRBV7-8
CASSLVPRGGQETQYF
TGTGCCAGCAGCTTAGTACCCAGGGGCGGTCAAGAGACCCAGTACTTC
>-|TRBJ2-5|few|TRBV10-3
CASQGLAETQYF
TGTGCCAGCCAAGGGTTAGCAGAGACCCAGTACTTC
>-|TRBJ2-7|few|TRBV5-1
CASSLRDTATYEQYF
TGCGCCAGCAGCTTGAGGGACACCGCGACCTACGAGCAGTACTTC